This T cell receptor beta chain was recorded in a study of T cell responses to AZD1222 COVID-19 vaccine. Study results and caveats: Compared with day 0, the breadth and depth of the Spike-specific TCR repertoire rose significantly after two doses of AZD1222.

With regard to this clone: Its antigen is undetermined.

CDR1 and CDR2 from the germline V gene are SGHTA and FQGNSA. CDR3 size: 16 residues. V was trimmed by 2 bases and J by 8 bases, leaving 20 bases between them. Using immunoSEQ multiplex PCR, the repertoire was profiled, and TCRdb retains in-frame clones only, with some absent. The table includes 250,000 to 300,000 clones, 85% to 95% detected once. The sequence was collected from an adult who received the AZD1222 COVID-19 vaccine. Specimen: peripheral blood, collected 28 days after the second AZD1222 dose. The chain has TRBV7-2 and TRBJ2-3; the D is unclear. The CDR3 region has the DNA TGTGCCAGCAGCTTATTGATGTTAGGGAACGGCGGTACGCAGTATTTT. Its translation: CASSLLMLGNGGTQYF.